A single T cell receptor (beta chain) is shown here with its context. The entry originates in a study of T cell changes during pregnancy in multiple sclerosis. The germline gives CDR1 MGHDK, CDR2 SYGVNS. Deletions cut 8 bases from V and 3 bases from J, with 20 bases between. The length of the CDR3 is 15 residues. Here immunoSEQ multiplex PCR was the method, and the copy in TCRdb shows in-frame clones only, minus some. In the table there are 69,000 or so clones, 85% to 95% of which are singletons. The sample here was peripheral blood, taken before pregnancy. The receptor's source is a female donor with multiple sclerosis, enrolled in a pregnancy study. The chain couples TRBV25-1 to TRBJ2-7, with D possibly being TRBD1 (6 bases). The CDR3 here is CASLNTRDTFYEQYF. The CDR3 nucleotides read TGTGCCAGCTTAAACACCCGGGACACTTTCTACGAGCAGTACTTC.